Listed below are T cell receptor beta chains from one sample, sequenced in a study of early T cells in non-severe SARS-CoV-2 infection. TCRdb passed the 5' RACE reads through MiXCR, listing each CDR3 protein once. The table includes 55,000 to 85,000 distinct CDR3 sequences, 9% to 10% detected once. The input for sequencing was whole blood, taken at baseline. These receptors were taken from an adult who was a healthcare worker with PCR-confirmed SARS-CoV-2 infection or an uninfected control (not recorded which). The CDR3 runs from the conserved cysteine through the conserved F or W. The D gene is left open where the match is weak. Some rows have no size entry. The others give once, few or many, or a class for an expanded clone.

>TRBJ2-1|TRBV29-1|NA|NA
TGCAGCGTTGAACCAGGGGGGGTCCATGAGCAGTTCTTC
CSVEPGGVHEQFF
>TRBJ2-1|TRBV2|TRBD2|many
TGTGCCAGCAGAAAAGGGACTAGCGGGGACCATAATGAGCAGTTCTTC
CASRKGTSGDHNEQFF
>TRBJ1-1|TRBV30|NA|NA
TGTGCCTGGGTTCCCGGGACGGGGGATGAAGCTTTCTTT
CAWVPGTGDEAFF
>TRBJ2-1|TRBV3-1|TRBD2|many
TGTGCCAGCAGCCAAGGGACCCCGGGAGGGAATGAGCAGTTCTTC
CASSQGTPGGNEQFF
>TRBJ2-1|TRBV28|NA|NA
TGTGCCAGCATGAGGGGGGATTTCTCCTACAATGAGCAGTTCTTC
CASMRGDFSYNEQFF
>TRBJ1-2|TRBV25-1|TRBD1|few
TGTGCCAGCAGCGGTGAGAACAGGGGAAGCTATGGCTACACCTTC
CASSGENRGSYGYTF
>TRBJ1-1|TRBV29-1|NA|NA
TGCAGCGTTGAGGGCACAAACACTGAAGCTTTCTTT
CSVEGTNTEAFF
>TRBJ1-1|TRBV30|NA|NA
TGTGCCTGGAGTATTTTCGGGACTGAAGCTTTCTTT
CAWSIFGTEAFF
>TRBJ2-1|TRBV10-3|TRBD2|NA
TGTGCCATCAGGGGACTAGCGGCCTACAATGAGCAGTTCTTC
CAIRGLAAYNEQFF
>TRBJ1-5|TRBV5-1|NA|few
TGCGCCAGCAGCGTCAACAAGGGCAATCAGCCCCAGCATTTT
CASSVNKGNQPQHF
>TRBJ2-3|TRBV5-1|TRBD2|many
TGCGCCAGCAAAGCGGGAGTGGGCACAGATACGCAGTATTTT
CASKAGVGTDTQYF
>TRBJ2-7|TRBV7-9|TRBD1|few
TGTGCCAGCAGCGGCCGGGACAGCTACGAGCAGTACTTC
CASSGRDSYEQYF
>TRBJ1-2|TRBV28|NA|many
TGTGCCAGCAGTTTAGCCGGAGGGGTAGACTATGGCTACACCTTC
CASSLAGGVDYGYTF
>TRBJ1-1|TRBV4-1|TRBD1|few
TGCGCCAGCAGCCAAGGATTCGGACAGGCACTGAACACTGAAGCTTTCTTT
CASSQGFGQALNTEAFF
>TRBJ2-2|TRBV21-1|NA|few
TGTGCCAGCAGCAAAGTACAGGGCCTGGAAGAGGGACTAGCGGAGAACACCGGGGAGCTGTTTTTT
CASSKVQGLEEGLAENTGELFF
>TRBJ2-1|TRBV30|TRBD2|NA
TGTGCCTGGAGTGTTAAAGCGGGAGTGAGGAAGTTCTTC
CAWSVKAGVRKFF
>TRBJ2-4|TRBV2|NA|many
TGTGCCAGCAGTGATCTTCGACGCCACCGCCAGTCCAAAAACATTCAGTACTTC
CASSDLRRHRQSKNIQYF
>TRBJ1-1|TRBV6-5|NA|NA
TGTGCCAGCATAAGTGGAGCAGCGAACACTGAAGCTTTCTTT
CASISGAANTEAFF
>TRBJ2-2|TRBV29-1|NA|NA
TGCAGCGTTGTAGAGGAACCCACCGGGGAGCTGTTTTTT
CSVVEEPTGELFF
>TRBJ2-7|TRBV2|NA|NA
TGTGCCAGCAGTGAAATGGGCTTTACCTACGAGCAGTACTTC
CASSEMGFTYEQYF
>TRBJ2-7|TRBV29-1|NA|NA
TGCAGCGTAAAGGACAGCGTCTCCTACGAGCAGTACTTC
CSVKDSVSYEQYF
>TRBJ2-2|TRBV7-8|NA|few
TGTGCCAGCAGCTTAATCCCCAAGGGAAAAAGGGGGGAGCTGTTTTTT
CASSLIPKGKRGELFF
>TRBJ1-2|TRBV28|NA|few
TGTGCCAGCAGCAGGAAATATGGCTACACCTTC
CASSRKYGYTF
>TRBJ2-1|TRBV5-4|NA|many
TGTGCCAGCAGCCTAGGACCTCTTTCCTACAATGAGCAGTTCTTC
CASSLGPLSYNEQFF
>TRBJ1-2|TRBV28|NA|many
TGTGCCAGCAGGAGCGGGACGGGTTCTTATGGCTACACCTTC
CASRSGTGSYGYTF
>TRBJ2-3|TRBV6-6|TRBD2|few
TGTGCCAGCAGTTGGGTTAGCGGGAGCTATACGCAGTATTTT
CASSWVSGSYTQYF
>TRBJ2-7|TRBV6-2/TRBV6-3|NA|few
TGTGCCAGCAGTTACTCGACGGGGCGAGTCTACGAGCAGTACTTC
CASSYSTGRVYEQYF
>TRBJ2-5|TRBV7-9|TRBD1|few
TGTGCCAGCAGCAACCGCAGGGGGCCGGAGACCCAGTACTTC
CASSNRRGPETQYF
>TRBJ2-5|TRBV4-3|NA|few
TGCGCCAGCAGCCAAGATTTCACAGGACCCCAGTACTTC
CASSQDFTGPQYF
>TRBJ1-3|TRBV4-1|NA|NA
TGCGCCAGCAGCCAAGATCCGCAGAACACCATATATTTT
CASSQDPQNTIYF
>TRBJ1-3|TRBV7-6|TRBD1|many
TGTGCCAGCAGCTTAGGGCCCACAGGGGCTGGAAACACCATATATTTT
CASSLGPTGAGNTIYF
>TRBJ1-1|TRBV29-1|NA|many
TGCAGCGTCGAGGGGGACGGCACTGAAGCTTTCTTT
CSVEGDGTEAFF
>TRBJ2-1|TRBV5-6|NA|NA
TGTGCCAGCAGCTACAGGTCTGAGCAGTTCTTC
CASSYRSEQFF
>TRBJ2-4|TRBV11-2|TRBD1|few
TGTGCCAGCAGCTACCTTAGGACAGACAGGGGAAGAGCCAAAAACATTCAGTACTTC
CASSYLRTDRGRAKNIQYF
>TRBJ1-5|TRBV5-5|TRBD1|many
TGTGCCAGCAGCCCGACCGGGACAGGGATTTTGGGTCGACAACATCAGCCCCAGCATTTT
CASSPTGTGILGRQHQPQHF
>TRBJ2-1|TRBV7-2|NA|NA
TGTGCCAGCAGCTTGGACCCCTACAATGAGCAGTTCTTC
CASSLDPYNEQFF
>TRBJ1-4|TRBV6-6|TRBD1|NA
TGTGCCAGCAGTTACCACGACAGGGGGCGGGATGAAAAACTGTTTTTT
CASSYHDRGRDEKLFF
>TRBJ2-7|TRBV28|NA|few
TGTGCCAGCAGCCCAGATTACGAGCAGTACTTC
CASSPDYEQYF
>TRBJ1-2|TRBV6-5|NA|many
TGTGCCAGCAGTAACGACAGTCCCCGGTCTAACTATGGCTACACCTTC
CASSNDSPRSNYGYTF
>TRBJ2-7|TRBV20-1|NA|many
TGCAGTGCTGGGGGGGCTGGCAACGAGCAGTACTTC
CSAGGAGNEQYF
>TRBJ2-4|TRBV28|TRBD1|few
TGTGCCAGCAGTTTATACAGGGGCGGGAACATTCAGTACTTC
CASSLYRGGNIQYF
>TRBJ2-3|TRBV29-1|TRBD2|many
TGCAGCGCCAGAAGCAGCGGGAGGAGGGGAGATACGCAGTATTTT
CSARSSGRRGDTQYF
>TRBJ1-5|TRBV5-1|TRBD1|many
TGCGCCAGCAGCTTAGGGGGCGATCAGCCCCAGCATTTT
CASSLGGDQPQHF
>TRBJ1-5|TRBV6-6|NA|many
TGTGCCAGCAGCCCCTACGGCAATCAGCCCCAGCATTTT
CASSPYGNQPQHF
>TRBJ2-3|TRBV28|TRBD1|many
TGTGCCAGCAGTCCCCCTGGACAGGGTAGGACAGATACGCAGTATTTT
CASSPPGQGRTDTQYF
>TRBJ2-3|TRBV6-5|TRBD1|many
TGTGCCAGCAGACAGGGGGCTGTCGGCACAGATACGCAGTATTTT
CASRQGAVGTDTQYF
>TRBJ2-7|TRBV11-1|TRBD1|NA
TGTGCCAGCAGCTTGACAGGGAACGAGCAGTACTTC
CASSLTGNEQYF
>TRBJ1-5|TRBV4-2|NA|few
TGTGCCAGCAGCCAAGATGCAAGGACATTTAATCAGCCCCAGCATTTT
CASSQDARTFNQPQHF
>TRBJ2-3|TRBV20-1|NA|few
TGCAGTGCTACCCTTCCGGGGGATAACACAGATACGCAGTATTTT
CSATLPGDNTDTQYF
>TRBJ2-7|TRBV14|TRBD2|many
TGTGCCAGCAGCCTTGGGGCGGGAGGGCCGAGCGAGCAGTACTTC
CASSLGAGGPSEQYF
>TRBJ2-6|TRBV11-2|NA|many
TGTGCCAGCAGCTTAGAAGGGTCTGGGGCCAACGTCCTGACTTTC
CASSLEGSGANVLTF
>TRBJ2-1|TRBV10-2|TRBD2|NA
TGCGCCAGCAGCAGAAGCGGGAGGGGGTCGAACAATGAGCAGTTCTTC
CASSRSGRGSNNEQFF
>TRBJ1-1|TRBV2|NA|NA
TGTACCAGCAGTGAAGAAGGGGACACTGAAGCTTTCTTT
CTSSEEGDTEAFF
>TRBJ2-7|TRBV2|TRBD2|few
TGTGCCAGCAGGACCGGGACTAGCTCCTACGAGCAGTACTTC
CASRTGTSSYEQYF
>TRBJ1-6|TRBV28|NA|medium-sized
TGTGCCAGCAGTTTCAGCGCCGGGACAAAGGGGAATTCACCCCTCCACTTT
CASSFSAGTKGNSPLHF